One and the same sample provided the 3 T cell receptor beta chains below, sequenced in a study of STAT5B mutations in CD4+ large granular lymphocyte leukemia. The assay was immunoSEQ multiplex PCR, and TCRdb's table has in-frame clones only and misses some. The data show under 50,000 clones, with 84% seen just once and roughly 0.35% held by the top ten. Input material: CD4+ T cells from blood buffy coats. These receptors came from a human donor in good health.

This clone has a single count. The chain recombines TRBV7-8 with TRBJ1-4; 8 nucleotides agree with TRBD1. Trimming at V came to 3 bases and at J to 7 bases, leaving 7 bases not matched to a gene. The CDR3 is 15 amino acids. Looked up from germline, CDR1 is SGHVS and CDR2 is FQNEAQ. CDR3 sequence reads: CASSLGQAIFEKLFF. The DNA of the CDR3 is TGTGCCAGCAGCTTGGGACAGGCTATCTTTGAAAAACTGTTTTTT.

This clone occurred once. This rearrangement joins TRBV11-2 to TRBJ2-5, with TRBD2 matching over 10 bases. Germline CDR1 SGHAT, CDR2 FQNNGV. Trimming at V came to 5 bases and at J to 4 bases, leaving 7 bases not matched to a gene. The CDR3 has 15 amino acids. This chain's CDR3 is CASSDTLAGAETQYF. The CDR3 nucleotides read TGTGCCAGCAGCGACACCCTAGCGGGGGCAGAGACCCAGTACTTC.

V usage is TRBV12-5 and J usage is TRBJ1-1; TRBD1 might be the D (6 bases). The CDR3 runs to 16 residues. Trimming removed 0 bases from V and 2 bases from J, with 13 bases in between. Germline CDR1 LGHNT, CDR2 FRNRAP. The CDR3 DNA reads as TGTGCTAGTGGTTTGGTAATTCGGACAGAAAACACTGAAGCTTTCTTT. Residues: CASGLVIRTENTEAFF.